This T cell receptor (beta chain) was sequenced for a study of cytomegalovirus exposure and HLA in healthy donors. Study in general: An early data release held tens of millions of unique TCRs from HLA-typed donors.

Findings and limits, study-wide: It was likely that a cluster of highly shared sequence variants was a sequencing artifact.

Details on this clone: Antigen specificity is unknown.

In germline, CDR1 is KGHSH, CDR2 LQKENI. This CDR3 has 15 amino acids. Unmatched junction bases numbered 4, after V lost 2 bases and J lost 1 base. The PCR ran on 60 Vbeta and 13 Jbeta primers. Generated by immunoSEQ multiplex PCR, the TCRdb table keeps only in-frame clones and is missing some. The table shows 90,000 to 110,000 clones, with 60% to 85% occurring only once. The V gene is TRBV18, the J gene TRBJ1-1; 7 bases map to TRBD1. This clonotype was sampled from a woman aged 40-49 years in good health and CMV-seropositive. Specimen: PBMCs. CDR3 amino acids: CASSPNRGSNTEAFF. CDR3 DNA: TGTGCCAGCTCACCAAACAGGGGATCGAACACTGAAGCTTTCTTT.